This is a list of T cell receptor beta chains from one sample in a study of blood T cell repertoires in COVID-19. Assay: immunoSEQ multiplex PCR; the TCRdb copy retains only in-frame clones and omits some. The sample holds 310,000 or so clones, around 82% seen once. The specimen sequenced was peripheral blood. These receptor sequences come from a woman between 50 and 59 years old with acute or convalescent COVID-19. CDR3s include the opening cysteine and the closing phenylalanine or tryptophan. The D gene is left open where the match is weak. Expanded clones are given a class, and other clones once, few, many or no size at all.

TRBJ1-1,-,13,TRBV12-3/TRBV12-4,-,TGTGCCAGCAGAACGGGGGGTCTGGCTGAAGCTTTCTTT,CASRTGGLAEAFF
TRBJ1-5,TRBD1,16,TRBV3-1/TRBV3-2,many,TGTGCCAGCAGCCAAGGACAGGGGGCGCTTCATCAGCCCCAGCATTTT,CASSQGQGALHQPQHF
TRBJ1-5,-,12,TRBV30,few,TGTGCCTGGGGGGGCCAGGATCAGCCCCAGCATTTT,CAWGGQDQPQHF
TRBJ2-7,-,14,TRBV4-3,few,TGCGCCAGCAGCCAAGGATTCCCCCCCCGGGAGCAGTACTTC,CASSQGFPPREQYF
TRBJ1-4,TRBD1,14,TRBV5-1,-,TGCGCCAGCAGCCTTGGACAGGTTAATGAAAAACTGTTTTTT,CASSLGQVNEKLFF
TRBJ1-1,-,13,TRBV19,-,TGTGCCAGTAGACCGGGACAACACACTGAAGCTTTCTTT,CASRPGQHTEAFF
TRBJ1-1,TRBD1,15,TRBV30,-,TGTGCCTGGAGTGGTGGGGACAGGGGGAATACTGAAGCTTTCTTT,CAWSGGDRGNTEAFF
TRBJ2-2,-,14,TRBV6-5,-,TGTGCCAGCAGTTACGCAGAGAACACCGGGGAGCTGTTTTTT,CASSYAENTGELFF
TRBJ2-1,-,12,TRBV30,once,TGTGCCTGGAATCTTTTAACAATTGAGCAGTTCTTC,CAWNLLTIEQFF
TRBJ2-2,TRBD2,16,TRBV5-1,-,TGCGCCAGCAGCTTGGGACTAGCGTCGAACACCGGGGAGCTGTTTTTT,CASSLGLASNTGELFF
TRBJ1-1,-,14,TRBV9,-,TGTGCCAGCAGCGTAGTTCCGGGAACCACTGAAGCTTTCTTT,CASSVVPGTTEAFF
TRBJ2-4,-,11,TRBV5-4,-,TGTGCCAGCAGCTTGGGAGAGGCTCAGTACTTC,CASSLGEAQYF
TRBJ2-3,TRBD2,16,TRBV11-2,-,TGTGCCAGCAGCTCATTAGCGGGGGGGCCGTGGGATACGCAGTATTTT,CASSSLAGGPWDTQYF
TRBJ2-7,TRBD2,17,TRBV7-9,-,TGTGCCAGCAGCTCTTTCCAGGGACTAGCGGGCTCCTACGAGCAGTACTTC,CASSSFQGLAGSYEQYF
TRBJ1-2,TRBD1,14,TRBV11-2,-,TGTGCCAGCAGCTTAACAGGGGGCGACTATGGCTACACCTTC,CASSLTGGDYGYTF
TRBJ1-1,-,15,TRBV25-1,-,TGTGCCAGCAGTGAATTTAATAACCCGGACACTGAAGCTTTCTTT,CASSEFNNPDTEAFF
TRBJ1-1,-,14,TRBV19,once,TGTGCCAGTAGTATCGGGAACATACCCACTGAAGCTTTCTTT,CASSIGNIPTEAFF
TRBJ1-5,-,14,TRBV5-6,-,TGTGCCAGCAATCGAGGGAATAGCAATCAGCCCCAGCATTTT,CASNRGNSNQPQHF
TRBJ2-1,TRBD2,15,TRBV11-3,-,TGTGCCAGCAGCTTGGGACTAGCGGTCTCTCATGAGCAGTTCTTC,CASSLGLAVSHEQFF
TRBJ1-5,-,13,TRBV2,few,TGTGCCAGCAGTGGGGGGGGGCATCAGCCCCAGCATTTT,CASSGGGHQPQHF
TRBJ1-2,-,13,TRBV7-9,-,TGTGCCAGCAGCTCCGAACAGGGCATTGGCTACACCTTC,CASSSEQGIGYTF
TRBJ2-1,TRBD2,15,TRBV11-2,-,TGTGCCAGCAGCTCCCCACTGGGGGGGATCAATGAGCAGTTCTTC,CASSSPLGGINEQFF
TRBJ2-2,-,17,TRBV14,-,TGTGCCAGCAGCCAAGATCCCCCCAGGGCGGGAACCGGGGAGCTGTTTTTT,CASSQDPPRAGTGELFF
TRBJ1-2,TRBD1,16,TRBV6-5,-,TGTGCCAGCAGTTACGGGGGACAGGGCCTTCTCTATGGCTACACCTTC,CASSYGGQGLLYGYTF
TRBJ2-2,TRBD2,16,TRBV10-2,-,TGCGCCAGCAGTGGGAGCGGGGGGGGATCCGTCGGGGAGCTGTTTTTT,CASSGSGGGSVGELFF
TRBJ2-3,TRBD1,16,TRBV6-6,-,TGTGCCAGTACTTGGGGACAGGGGGCAAGCACAGATACGCAGTATTTT,CASTWGQGASTDTQYF
TRBJ1-3,-,17,TRBV7-2,-,TGTGCCAGCAGCTTGTATAGGGACTTAAGGTCCGGAAACACCATATATTTT,CASSLYRDLRSGNTIYF
TRBJ1-1,-,13,TRBV19,-,TGTGCCAGTAGTGGACAGCGGAACACTGAAGCTTTCTTT,CASSGQRNTEAFF
TRBJ1-2,TRBD1,14,TRBV2,-,TGTGCCAGCAGTAGACAGGGCTTGGACTATGGCTACACCTTC,CASSRQGLDYGYTF
TRBJ2-1,TRBD2,19,TRBV4-3,-,TGCGCCAGCAGCCGAGAACCGCCCTGGGCGGGAGGTCACTACAATGAGCAGTTCTTC,CASSREPPWAGGHYNEQFF
TRBJ1-1,-,13,TRBV6-5,few,TGTGCCAGCACGAACCGGGGGGTGACTGAAGCTTTCTTT,CASTNRGVTEAFF
TRBJ2-5,TRBD1,16,TRBV24-1,-,TGTGCCACCAGTGACCGGGGACAGGGGATGGCTGAGACCCAGTACTTC,CATSDRGQGMAETQYF
TRBJ1-1,TRBD1,14,TRBV29-1,-,TGCAGCGTCTCAACTACAGGGGTGGGCACTGAAGCTTTCTTT,CSVSTTGVGTEAFF
TRBJ1-2,-,14,TRBV5-1,-,TGCGCCAGCAGCTGGGACAACTCAGCCTATGGCTACACCTTC,CASSWDNSAYGYTF
TRBJ1-5,TRBD1,16,TRBV30,-,TGTGCCTGGAGTGTGAGGGGGCTAAGGTCCAATCAGCCCCAGCATTTT,CAWSVRGLRSNQPQHF
TRBJ2-2,TRBD1,15,TRBV18,-,TGTGCCAGCTCGGAGGGACAGGCTGGAACCGGGGAGCTGTTTTTT,CASSEGQAGTGELFF
TRBJ2-1,-,15,TRBV4-1,-,TGCGCCAGCAGCCCTCCTAAATCCTCCTACAATGAGCAGTTCTTC,CASSPPKSSYNEQFF
TRBJ1-1,-,12,TRBV7-2,-,TGTGCCAGCAGCACACAGGGCACTGAAGCTTTCTTT,CASSTQGTEAFF
TRBJ1-5,-,16,TRBV7-2,-,TGTGCCAGCAGCCCTGAGGCAGCCTATAGCAATCAGCCCCAGCATTTT,CASSPEAAYSNQPQHF
TRBJ2-2,TRBD1,14,TRBV2,-,TGTGCCAGCACCGGGACAGGGGGCACCGGGGAGCTGTTTTTT,CASTGTGGTGELFF
TRBJ2-7,TRBD2,18,TRBV5-4,-,TGTGCCAGCAGCTTTCGACTAGCGGGAGTAAAATTCTCCTACGAGCAGTACTTC,CASSFRLAGVKFSYEQYF
TRBJ2-7,TRBD1,12,TRBV30,few,TGTGCCCTCGAGGGACAGGGCTACGAGCAGTACTTC,CALEGQGYEQYF
TRBJ2-1,TRBD2,15,TRBV5-4,-,TGTGCCAGCAGCGGAATAGCGGGGGGGAACAATGAGCAGTTCTTC,CASSGIAGGNNEQFF
TRBJ2-2,TRBD2,16,TRBV7-3,-,TGTGCCAGCAGCCCGCCGGGGGGGCTAGTTGGCGGGGAGCTGTTTTTT,CASSPPGGLVGGELFF
TRBJ1-2,TRBD1,13,TRBV6-5,-,TGTGCCAGCAGTCAGGGGGAGAACTATGGCTACACCTTC,CASSQGENYGYTF
TRBJ1-2,-,13,TRBV3-1/TRBV3-2,-,TGTGCCAGCAGCCAAGGCCAGTTCTATGGCTACACCTTC,CASSQGQFYGYTF
TRBJ1-3,TRBD1,16,TRBV19,-,TGTGCCAGCACGGACAGGGGGCTCCACTCTGGAAACACCATATATTTT,CASTDRGLHSGNTIYF
TRBJ2-1,-,14,TRBV10-3,-,TGTGCCTCGCGAGGACCGTTTACGGGGAATGAGCAGTTCTTC,CASRGPFTGNEQFF
TRBJ1-6,-,15,TRBV11-3,-,TGTGCCAGCAGCCCGCTGAAACTTGGTAATTCACCCCTCCACTTT,CASSPLKLGNSPLHF
TRBJ2-1,-,16,TRBV7-9,few,TGTGCCAGCAGCTTACAGGCGGGGCCCTCCTACAATGAGCAGTTCTTC,CASSLQAGPSYNEQFF
TRBJ1-3,-,13,TRBV20-1,-,TGCAGTGCTAGTTTTTTTGGGCCAGACACCATATATTTT,CSASFFGPDTIYF
TRBJ1-1,-,13,TRBV10-3,-,TGTGCCATCAGCCGAGGACAGAACACTGAAGCTTTCTTT,CAISRGQNTEAFF
TRBJ1-2,-,15,TRBV7-2,-,TGTGCCAGCAGCTTAGAGGTCGGAGGGCGATATGGCTACACCTTC,CASSLEVGGRYGYTF
TRBJ1-2,-,13,TRBV6-1,-,TGTGCCAGCAGTGAAAGGGCGGGGAATGGCTACACCTTC,CASSERAGNGYTF
TRBJ2-5,-,12,TRBV11-3,-,TGTGCCAGCAGCTTAGGGCGGGAGACCCAGTACTTC,CASSLGRETQYF
TRBJ2-1,TRBD2,17,TRBV27,-,TGTGCCAGCAGTTTATTCCCTAGCGGGTCCTCTCGAAATGAGCAGTTCTTC,CASSLFPSGSSRNEQFF
TRBJ1-2,-,14,TRBV4-1,-,TGCGCCAGCAGCCATCAACAGGGTAACTATGGCTACACCTTC,CASSHQQGNYGYTF
TRBJ1-5,-,17,TRBV6-1,-,TGTGCCAGCAGTGAGGGGCCTCACTCAGGGGACAATCAGCCCCAGCATTTT,CASSEGPHSGDNQPQHF
TRBJ2-1,-,16,TRBV11-2,-,TGTGCCAGCAGCTTAGTCACAGGGACCGCTTACAATGAGCAGTTCTTC,CASSLVTGTAYNEQFF